This is a list of T cell receptor beta chains from one sample in a study of CD8+ T cells in alopecia areata. Data came from immunoSEQ multiplex PCR; TCRdb stores just in-frame clones and leaves some out. This table holds 170,000 or so clones, about 63% found once. Material: CD4+ T cells sorted from blood, obtained at week 0. All receptors come from a human donor with alopecia areata. Both conserved end residues are part of each CDR3. Each record gives: V gene, D gene, J gene, CDR3 protein. The D gene is left open where the match is weak.

>TRBV15|.|TRBJ2-5
CATSRDLRQRQETQYF
>TRBV13|.|TRBJ2-7
CASSSEGGAYEQYF
>TRBV18|TRBD1|TRBJ1-5
CASSSDRVYQPQHF
>TRBV4-1|TRBD1|TRBJ1-5
CASSQEATGGLSNQPQHF
>TRBV30|.|TRBJ1-6
CAWSGQYNSPLHF
>TRBV10-3|.|TRBJ1-1
CAIKYQWDTEAFF
>TRBV2|.|TRBJ1-4
CASSDILTTNEKLFF
>TRBV6-6|.|TRBJ1-4
CARPQATNEKLFF
>TRBV9|.|TRBJ2-5
CASSVGGPLKETQYF
>TRBV6-1|TRBD1|TRBJ2-2
CASSPGQGATGELFF
>TRBV10-3|.|TRBJ2-1
CAISRATEQFF
>TRBV6-5|TRBD2|TRBJ2-1
CASRVGTSIFYEQFF
>TRBV30|TRBD1|TRBJ1-5
CAWSPGQGVGNQPQHF